This T cell receptor (beta chain) was observed in a study of T-cell memory formation after mild COVID-19. Per germline, CDR1 MNHEY and CDR2 SVGAGI. V shed 5 bases, J shed 6 bases, and the junction held 10 bases outside the gene matches. This CDR3 is 16 amino acids long. As concerns this clonotype: Its specificity is not known.

General observations from the study: Pre-infection memory carried some responding clones, suggesting that cross-reactive memory joined.

A 5'RACE reaction primed in the constant segment made cDNA libraries of TCR alpha and TCR beta, and these carried sample barcodes and UMIs. TCRdb analysed the 5' RACE reads with MiXCR anew, one entry per CDR3 protein. Of approximately 89,000 distinct CDR3 sequences in the sample, 10% to 15% are singletons; the top ten hold less than 45%. This receptor was identified in a young man who had mild COVID-19 (a few samples of this study predate the infection). Cell type and time point are not known. This chain joins TRBV6-5 and TRBJ2-3; TRBD1 agrees at 11 bases. Input material: PBMCs or a T cell subset sorted from them (not recorded which). The CDR3 bases are TGTGCCAGCAGTAGCGGACAGGGGGCACCCGGGGATACGCAGTATTTT. This encodes CASSSGQGAPGDTQYF.